Given below is one TCR beta chain in context. The specificity of this receptor is unknown. Per-base qualities were not stored, and no clone one base away is much larger. The data belong to a study of PD-1 blockade in classical Hodgkin lymphoma (dated by TCRdb to the early 2020s). For context, the study as a whole: Nivolumab dosing was 3 mg/kg intravenously every 2 weeks, continuing until either disease progression or unacceptable toxicity. To define a peripheral blood immune signature of response to PD-1 blockade in classical Hodgkin lymphoma, the study combined TCR beta sequencing with CyTOF. The investigation overall reported the following: Trial patients with a complete response had baseline diversity similar to that of newly diagnosed patients, while partial responders and progressors had significantly lower diversity. Diversity was lower in patients who began nivolumab less than 1 year after ASCT, so these patients were left out of later analyses to avoid confounding by immune reconstitution. The study covered only a single clinical trial cohort, and the causes of the repertoire differences, possibly disease activity or prior therapy, were still not defined. Baseline TCR diversity was reported to be lower in newly diagnosed patients than in healthy donors, and even lower in relapsed/refractory patients. A significant rise by C4D1 was seen in CD4+ but not CD8+ TCR diversity (p=0.0027 vs p=0.16), with the rise being most apparent in complete responders (p=0.02).

The Qiagen DNeasy kit was used to extract genomic DNA from unsorted PBMCs and from the negatively selected CD4+ and CD8+ fractions. Using primers that anneal to V and J segments, immunoSEQ multiplex PCR amplified the TCR beta CDR3 regions. A synthetic immune receptor repertoire was used to minimize amplification bias, and remaining bias was computationally removed after sequencing. On the authors' methods: Repertoire diversity was quantified as the Shannon entropy index using custom Python scripts. Unsorted, CD4+ and CD8+ repertoires were analyzed separately, except for combined analyses in which CD4+ and CD8+ sequences were merged in silico. A clone counted as expanded when the clone's frequency after treatment rose at least 2-fold relative to C1D1, and clones undetected at baseline were given a pseudocount of 0.5. Clones with 0 or 1 copy at C1D1 were classified as singleton clones, and clones with 2 or more copies were classified as non-singleton clones. By matching protein sequences in sorted samples from the same patient, clones expanded in unsorted samples were annotated as CD4+, CD8+ or unknown. Wilcoxon tests on paired samples were used to test changes in diversity from C1D1 to C4D1. This immuneACCESS table, as held by TCRdb, lists in-frame sequences with V and J called but not all clones. Of the missing ones, under half trace to an unresolved V gene in checked studies; the others have no known cause. That table gives V, J and clone size, and the DNA gave D and trimming. The sample records some 46,000 clones, 80% of which are singletons. The ten largest clones add up to 20% to 25% of the sample.

The sample's time point label is to be understood as: cycle 2 day 1 (C2D1) of nivolumab. All trial patients had relapsed after autologous stem cell transplantation, with cohorts A, B and C differing in prior brentuximab vedotin exposure. The trial cohort included 45 to 65 patients with relapsed/refractory classical Hodgkin lymphoma, and each patient had a best overall response of complete response, partial response or progressive disease. In the multi-cohort phase II CheckMate 205 trial, trial patients received single-agent nivolumab. An independent review committee assessed best overall response by applying the 2007 International Working Group response criteria. Trial PBMCs were obtained immediately prior to nivolumab initiation (C1D1) and on therapy at cycle 2 day 1 and cycle 4 day 1. Peripheral blood was collected in 8 mL Vacutainer Cell Preparation Tubes, from which PBMCs were isolated by centrifugation and then cryopreserved.

From a lookup of the germline V gene, CDR1 and CDR2 are MNHNS and SASEGT. From cysteine to phenylalanine, the CDR3 is 14 amino acids long. Only the CDR3 region is kept as DNA, spanning 42 bases read in frame from base 1. The junction carries 13 bases between V and J, which are trimmed by 6 bases and 2 bases respectively. The rearranged chain carries TRBV6-1 and TRBJ1-2, with the D segment identity uncertain. The specimen comprised peripheral blood mononuclear cells (PBMCs), sampled before the second cycle of nivolumab. The sequence was obtained from a human donor with classical Hodgkin lymphoma. In nucleotide form, the sequence is TGTGCCAGCAGGGGCAGGAATTCCAACTATGGCTACACCTTC. Its amino acids are CASRGRNSNYGYTF.